This TCR beta chain was documented in a study of blood T cell repertoires in COVID-19. Germline V gives CDR1 KGHSH, CDR2 LQKENI. This CDR3 spans 15 amino acids. J gave up 2 bases and V 4 bases, and 5 bases lay outside the gene matches. Enrollment of patients from Seattle took place during active infection, with longitudinal follow-up. The method was immunoSEQ multiplex PCR; TCRdb's version includes in-frame clones alone and lacks a portion of them. Of about 250,000 clones in the sample, 88% were seen once. This clone showed up just once. Input material: peripheral blood. The sequence came from a woman in her 30s with COVID-19, enrolled during active disease. This chain joins TRBV18 and TRBJ2-5, with TRBD1 identical over 9 bases. DNA for the CDR3: TGTGCCAGCTCACGGGGACAGGGAAGGCAAGAGACCCAGTACTTC. It encodes CASSRGQGRQETQYF.